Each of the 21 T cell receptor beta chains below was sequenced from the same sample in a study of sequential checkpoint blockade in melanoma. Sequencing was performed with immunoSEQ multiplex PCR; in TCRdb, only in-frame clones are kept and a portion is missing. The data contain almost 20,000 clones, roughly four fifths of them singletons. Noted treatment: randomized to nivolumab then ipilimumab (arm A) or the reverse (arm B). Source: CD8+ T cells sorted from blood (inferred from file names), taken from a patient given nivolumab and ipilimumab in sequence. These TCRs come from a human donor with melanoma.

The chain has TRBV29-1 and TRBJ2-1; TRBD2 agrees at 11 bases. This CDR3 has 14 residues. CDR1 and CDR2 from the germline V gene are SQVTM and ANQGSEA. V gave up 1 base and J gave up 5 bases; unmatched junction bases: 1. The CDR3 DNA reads TGCAGCGTTGAAGGACTAGCGGGAAACAATGAGCAGTTCTTC. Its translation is CSVEGLAGNNEQFF.

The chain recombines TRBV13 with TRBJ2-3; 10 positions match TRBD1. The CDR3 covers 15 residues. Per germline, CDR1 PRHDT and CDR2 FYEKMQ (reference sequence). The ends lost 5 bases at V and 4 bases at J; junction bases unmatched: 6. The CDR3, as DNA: TGTGCCAGCAGCGGCCGGACAGGGGGATCAGATACGCAGTATTTT. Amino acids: CASSGRTGGSDTQYF.

CDR3 in DNA: TGTGCCAGCAGCTTAGTCCGTACAGGGGGGATTACAGATACGCAGTATTTT. As protein: CASSLVRTGGITDTQYF. The chain employs TRBV7-9 and TRBJ2-3; 8 bases align to TRBD1. The ends lost 1 base at V and 3 bases at J; junction bases unmatched: 9. CDR3 length equals 17 residues. Germline values: CDR1 SEHNR, CDR2 FQNEAQ (reference sequence).

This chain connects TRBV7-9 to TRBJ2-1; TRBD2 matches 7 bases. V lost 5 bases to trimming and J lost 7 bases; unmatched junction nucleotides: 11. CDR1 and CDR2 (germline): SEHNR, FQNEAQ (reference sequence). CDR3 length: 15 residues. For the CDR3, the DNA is TGTGCCAGCAGCCGCGGGACTACCGGTGAAAATGAGCAGTTCTTC. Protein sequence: CASSRGTTGENEQFF. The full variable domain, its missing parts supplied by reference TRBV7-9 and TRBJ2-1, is DTGVSQNPRHKITKRGQNVTFRCDPISEHNRLYWYRQTLGQGPEFLTYFQNEAQLEKSRLLSDRFSAERPKGSFSTLEIQRTEQGDSAMYLCASSRGTTGENEQFFGPGTRLTVL.

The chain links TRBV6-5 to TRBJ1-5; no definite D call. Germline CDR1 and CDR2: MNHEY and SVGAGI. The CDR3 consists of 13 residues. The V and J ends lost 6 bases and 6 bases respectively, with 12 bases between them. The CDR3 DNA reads TGTGCCAGCAGGCCTGGCGGTTCTCAGCCCCAGCATTTT. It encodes CASRPGGSQPQHF.

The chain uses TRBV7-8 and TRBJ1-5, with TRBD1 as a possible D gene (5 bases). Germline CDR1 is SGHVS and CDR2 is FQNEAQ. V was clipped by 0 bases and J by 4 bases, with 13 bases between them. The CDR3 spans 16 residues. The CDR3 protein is CASSLAGRQGNQPQHF. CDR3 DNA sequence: TGTGCCAGCAGCTTAGCCGGTCGTCAGGGAAATCAGCCCCAGCATTTT.

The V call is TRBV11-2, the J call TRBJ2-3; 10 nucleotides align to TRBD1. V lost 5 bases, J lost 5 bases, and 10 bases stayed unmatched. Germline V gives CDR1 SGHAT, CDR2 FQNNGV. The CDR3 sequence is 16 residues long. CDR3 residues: CASSRNRDRGLDTQYF. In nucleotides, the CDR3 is TGTGCCAGCAGCCGAAACCGGGACAGGGGATTAGATACGCAGTATTTT.

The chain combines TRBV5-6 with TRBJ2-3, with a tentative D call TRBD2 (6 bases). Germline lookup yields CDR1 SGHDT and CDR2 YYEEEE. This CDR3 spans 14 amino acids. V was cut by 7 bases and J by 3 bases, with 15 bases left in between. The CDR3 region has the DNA TGTGCCAGCTTCCCCCGGGGGACGACAGATACGCAGTATTTT. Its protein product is CASFPRGTTDTQYF.

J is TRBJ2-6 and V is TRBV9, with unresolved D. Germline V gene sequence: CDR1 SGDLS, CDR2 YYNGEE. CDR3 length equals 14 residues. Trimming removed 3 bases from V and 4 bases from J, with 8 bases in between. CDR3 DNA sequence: TGTGCCAGCAGCGGCGTTTGGGGGGCCAACGTCCTGACTTTC. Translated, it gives CASSGVWGANVLTF. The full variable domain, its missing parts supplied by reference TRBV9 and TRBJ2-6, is DSGVTQTPKHLITATGQRVTLRCSPRSGDLSVYWYQQSLDQGLQFLIQYYNGEERAKGNILERFSAQQFPDLHSELNLSSLELGDSALYFCASSGVWGANVLTFGAGSRLTVL.

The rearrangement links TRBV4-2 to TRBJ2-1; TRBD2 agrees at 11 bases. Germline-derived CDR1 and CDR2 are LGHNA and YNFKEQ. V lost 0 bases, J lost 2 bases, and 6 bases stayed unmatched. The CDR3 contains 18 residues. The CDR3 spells CASSQDPLAGGPYNEQFF. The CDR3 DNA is TGTGCCAGCAGCCAAGATCCGCTAGCGGGGGGTCCCTACAATGAGCAGTTCTTC.

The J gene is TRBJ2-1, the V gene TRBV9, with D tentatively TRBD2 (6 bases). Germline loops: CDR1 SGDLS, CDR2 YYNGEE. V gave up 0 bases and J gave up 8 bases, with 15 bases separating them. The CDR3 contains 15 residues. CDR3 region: CASSVEGLALDEQFF. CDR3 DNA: TGTGCCAGCAGCGTAGAGGGGCTAGCGTTGGATGAGCAGTTCTTC.

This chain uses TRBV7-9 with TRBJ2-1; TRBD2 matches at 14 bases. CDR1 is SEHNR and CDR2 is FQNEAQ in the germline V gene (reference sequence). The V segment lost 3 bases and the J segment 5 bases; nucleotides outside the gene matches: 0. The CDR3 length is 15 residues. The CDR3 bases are TGTGCCAGCAGCTTGACTAGCGGGGGGGACAATGAGCAGTTCTTC. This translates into CASSLTSGGDNEQFF.

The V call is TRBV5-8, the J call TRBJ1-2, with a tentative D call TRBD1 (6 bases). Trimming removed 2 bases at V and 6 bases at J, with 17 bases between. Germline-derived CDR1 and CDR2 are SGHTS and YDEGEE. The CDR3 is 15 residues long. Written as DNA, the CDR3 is TGTGCCAGCAGCTTAGTCGGGGGGGCTGGAGATGGCTACACCTTC. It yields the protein CASSLVGGAGDGYTF.

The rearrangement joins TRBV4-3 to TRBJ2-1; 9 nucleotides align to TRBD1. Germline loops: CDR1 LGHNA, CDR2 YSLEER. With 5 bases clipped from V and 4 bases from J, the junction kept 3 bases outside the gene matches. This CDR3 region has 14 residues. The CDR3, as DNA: TGCGCCAGCAGCTTCGGGACAGGGTACAATGAGCAGTTCTTC. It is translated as CASSFGTGYNEQFF.

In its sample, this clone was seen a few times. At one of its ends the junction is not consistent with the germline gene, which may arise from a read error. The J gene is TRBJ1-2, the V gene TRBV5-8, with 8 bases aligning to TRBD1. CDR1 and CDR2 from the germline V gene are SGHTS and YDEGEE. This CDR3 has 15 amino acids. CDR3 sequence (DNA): TGCGCCAGCAGCCTAGGAGGACAGGGCGGCGATGGCTACACCTTC. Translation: CASSLGGQGGDGYTF.

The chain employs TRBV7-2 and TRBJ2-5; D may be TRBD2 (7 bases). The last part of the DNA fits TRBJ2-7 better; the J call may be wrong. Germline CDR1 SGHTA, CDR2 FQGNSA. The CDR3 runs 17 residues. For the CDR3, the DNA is TGTGCCAGCAGCCCGCAGGGGTGGGGGGGAGGTAGCTACGAGCAGTACTTC. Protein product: CASSPQGWGGGSYEQYF.

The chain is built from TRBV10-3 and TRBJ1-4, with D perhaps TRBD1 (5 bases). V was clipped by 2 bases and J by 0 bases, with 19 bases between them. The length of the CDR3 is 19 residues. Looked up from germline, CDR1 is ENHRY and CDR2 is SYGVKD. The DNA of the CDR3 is TGTGCCATCAGTGAGCTTGTAGGGGCCTACCCCTCAACTAATGAAAAACTGTTTTTT. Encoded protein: CAISELVGAYPSTNEKLFF.

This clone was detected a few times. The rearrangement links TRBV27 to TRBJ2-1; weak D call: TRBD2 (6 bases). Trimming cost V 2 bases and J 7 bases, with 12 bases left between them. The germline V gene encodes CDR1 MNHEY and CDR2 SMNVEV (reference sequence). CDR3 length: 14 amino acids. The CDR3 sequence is CASSLGAAGNEQFF. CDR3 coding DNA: TGTGCCAGCAGTTTAGGAGCGGCGGGGAATGAGCAGTTCTTC.

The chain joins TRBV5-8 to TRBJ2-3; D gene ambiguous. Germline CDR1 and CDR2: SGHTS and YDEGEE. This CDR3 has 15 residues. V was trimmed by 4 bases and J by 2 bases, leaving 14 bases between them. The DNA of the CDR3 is TGTGCCAGCAGCCAAGATCGGCAGGACACAGATACGCAGTATTTT. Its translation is CASSQDRQDTDTQYF.

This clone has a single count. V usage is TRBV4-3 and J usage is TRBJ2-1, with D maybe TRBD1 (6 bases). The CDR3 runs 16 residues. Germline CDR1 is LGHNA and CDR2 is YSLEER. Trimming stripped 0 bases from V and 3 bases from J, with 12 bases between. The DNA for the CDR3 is TGCGCCAGCAGCCAAGATCGTACAGGGTTCTACAATGAGCAGTTCTTC. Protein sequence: CASSQDRTGFYNEQFF.

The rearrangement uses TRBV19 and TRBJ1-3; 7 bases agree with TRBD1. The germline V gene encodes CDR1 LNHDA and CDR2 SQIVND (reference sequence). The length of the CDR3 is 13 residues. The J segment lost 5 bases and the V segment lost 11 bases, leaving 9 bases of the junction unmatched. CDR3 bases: TGTGCCGCGGCGACAGGGCCTAGAAACACCATATATTTT. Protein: CAAATGPRNTIYF. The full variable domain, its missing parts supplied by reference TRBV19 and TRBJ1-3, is DGGITQSPKYLFRKEGQNVTLSCEQNLNHDAMYWYRQDPGQGLRLIYYSQIVNDFQKGDIAEGYSVSREKKESFPLTVTSAQKNPTAFYLCAAATGPRNTIYFGEGSWLTVV.